The 28 T cell receptor beta chains below all came from one sample that was sequenced in a study of shared clonotypes between healthy human individuals. Repertoires were generated with immunoSEQ multiplex PCR, while TCRdb's copy carries only in-frame clones and drops some. The repertoire holds roughly 1,500,000 clones, with just under 99% as singletons. Source material: naive CD4+ T cells sorted from blood. Subset specified: CD45RA+ positively selected. The receptors come from a man aged 30 to 39 in good health.

This chain connects TRBV10-3 to TRBJ2-5; 8 nucleotides agree with TRBD2. Germline V gives CDR1 ENHRY, CDR2 SYGVKD. The trim removed 5 bases at V and 5 bases at J, leaving 4 bases unmatched. The CDR3 sequence is 13 residues long. In DNA, the CDR3 is TGTGCCATCAGTTTACCGGGGGGGGAGACCCAGTACTTC. It yields the protein CAISLPGGETQYF.

The chain is built from TRBV5-4 and TRBJ2-2, with 9 bases fitting TRBD1. This CDR3 spans 16 amino acids. Germline CDR1 reads SGHNT; CDR2 reads YYREEE (reference sequence). Germline trimming cut 5 bases from V and 2 bases from J; bases unmatched to any gene: 7. CDR3 protein: CASSSPGQGNTGELFF. CDR3 nucleotide sequence: TGTGCCAGCAGTTCACCGGGACAGGGTAACACCGGGGAGCTGTTTTTT.

The V gene is TRBV7-9, the J gene TRBJ2-7; D ambiguous. This CDR3 region has 11 residues. Trimming removed 6 bases from V and 4 bases from J, with 7 bases in between. The germline V gene encodes CDR1 SEHNR and CDR2 FQNEAQ (reference sequence). In DNA form, the CDR3 reads TGTGCCAGCAGTCGAGAGTACGAGCAGTACTTC. It codes for CASSREYEQYF.

The rearrangement joins TRBV9 to TRBJ2-5; a weak D match, TRBD1 (5 bases). This CDR3 has 13 amino acids. CDR1 and CDR2 (germline): SGDLS, YYNGEE. Trimming took off 4 bases at V and 5 bases at J, with 12 bases between the two ends. Here the CDR3 DNA reads TGTGCCAGCAGCCAGGGCCCCGGGGAGACCCAGTACTTC. Encoded protein: CASSQGPGETQYF.

CDR3 sequence: CASSRNTGALAFF. The CDR3 DNA follows: TGTGCCAGCAGCCGGAATACAGGGGCGTTGGCGTTCTTC. This chain connects TRBV7-8 to TRBJ2-1, with 7 bases lining up with TRBD1. Germline V gives CDR1 SGHVS, CDR2 FQNEAQ. This CDR3 is 13 amino acids long. The trim removed 5 bases at V and 15 bases at J, leaving 13 bases unmatched.

V usage is TRBV29-1 and J usage is TRBJ1-1; 7 bases are shared with TRBD1. Losses at the gene ends were 6 bases for V and 2 bases for J; bases not matched to a gene: 9. Germline V gives CDR1 SQVTM, CDR2 ANQGSEA. The CDR3 is 14 amino acids. CDR3 loop: CSVAGQLYNTEAFF. The CDR3 DNA sequence: TGCAGCGTGGCGGGACAGCTTTATAACACTGAAGCTTTCTTT.

This chain uses TRBV5-5 with TRBJ2-5, with 9 bases identical to TRBD2. From germline, CDR1 is SGHKS and CDR2 YYEKEE (reference sequence). Losses at the gene ends were 0 bases for V and 5 bases for J; bases not matched to a gene: 14. This CDR3 has 18 amino acids. DNA for the CDR3: TGTGCCAGCAGCTTGGGGCTTGCGGGAGGGCCCAAGGTGGAGACCCAGTACTTC. It codes for CASSLGLAGGPKVETQYF.

This chain connects TRBV7-2 to TRBJ2-3, with 12 nucleotides matching TRBD1. The ends lost 3 bases at V and 3 bases at J; junction bases unmatched: 1. The CDR3 covers 15 residues. Germline V gene sequence: CDR1 SGHTA, CDR2 FQGNSA. The CDR3 here is CASSLGQGATDTQYF. CDR3 nucleotide sequence: TGTGCCAGCAGCTTGGGACAGGGGGCAACAGATACGCAGTATTTT.

V usage is TRBV9 and J usage is TRBJ2-5; the match to TRBD1 covers 7 bases. Germline assignment: CDR1 SGDLS and CDR2 YYNGEE. This CDR3 has 17 residues. The trim removed 0 bases at V and 4 bases at J, leaving 12 bases unmatched. CDR3 loop: CASSVGRLEGARETQYF. CDR3 nucleotide sequence: TGTGCCAGCAGCGTAGGTCGATTAGAGGGGGCAAGAGAGACCCAGTACTTC.

The rearrangement joins TRBV6-5 to TRBJ2-1, with 8 bases lining up with TRBD2. Trimming removed 8 bases from V and 8 bases from J; junction bases left unmatched: 14. Germline CDR1 MNHEY, CDR2 SVGAGI. The CDR3 runs 15 residues. In DNA form, the CDR3 reads TGTGCCAGCCATCGACCGGGACTAGTGGGGGATGAGCAGTTCTTC. Its protein product is CASHRPGLVGDEQFF.

This clone was seen a single time. The V gene is TRBV4-1, the J gene TRBJ2-6; D gene uncertain. There are 17 residues in the CDR3. The V end lost 1 base, the J end lost 0 bases, and 10 bases lay between the germline ends. Germline-derived CDR1 and CDR2 are MGHRA and YSYEKL. The CDR3 DNA reads TGCGCCAGCAGCCAAGTCACACGCAGCTCTGGGGCCAACGTCCTGACTTTC. It codes for CASSQVTRSSGANVLTF.

In this sample, this clone turned up once. The CDR3, as DNA: TGCAGCGTGGGACAGGTTCTCATAGGGAGATACTACAATGAGCAGTTCTTC. Protein sequence: CSVGQVLIGRYYNEQFF. The chain is built from TRBV29-1 and TRBJ2-1, with 8 bases identical to TRBD1. The CDR3 runs 17 residues. Germline V CDR1 and CDR2: SQVTM, ANQGSEA. Trimming cost V 6 bases and J 3 bases; bases outside gene matches: 16.

V gene TRBV27 combines with J gene TRBJ2-7; 8 nucleotides match TRBD1. The CDR3 runs to 15 residues. Per germline, CDR1 MNHEY and CDR2 SMNVEV (reference sequence). Trimming removed 6 bases from V and 4 bases from J; junction bases left unmatched: 11. CDR3 amino acids: CASRPRTGINYEQYF. CDR3 coding DNA: TGTGCCAGCAGGCCCCGGACAGGGATTAATTACGAGCAGTACTTC.

The chain joins TRBV30 to TRBJ2-7; unclear D gene. V lost 3 bases, J lost 6 bases, and 9 bases lay in between. This CDR3 contains 11 residues. CDR1 is GTSNPN, CDR2 SVGIG, per germline (reference sequence). CDR3 sequence (DNA): TGTGCCTGGAGCGACCTGGTCGAGCAGTACTTC. Protein: CAWSDLVEQYF.

This clone was seen once. The V and J genes are TRBV7-9 and TRBJ2-7; the D gene is possibly TRBD1 (5 bases). V lost 5 bases and J lost 5, with 25 bases in between. The CDR3 length is 17 residues. Germline V CDR1 and CDR2: SEHNR, FQNEAQ (reference sequence). CDR3 nucleotides: TGTGCCAGCAGCCTCGCCCCGCCGCTTCCAGGGTGGAACGAGCAGTACTTC. This translates into CASSLAPPLPGWNEQYF.

This chain links TRBV28 with TRBJ1-5, with TRBD1 matching 8 bases. The trim removed 3 bases at V and 5 bases at J, leaving 6 bases unmatched. The germline V gene encodes CDR1 MDHEN and CDR2 SYDVKM. The CDR3 sequence is 15 residues long. The CDR3 DNA reads as TGTGCCAGCAGTTTCATAGGACAGGGTCATCAGCCCCAGCATTTT. It is translated as CASSFIGQGHQPQHF.

V gene TRBV7-6 combines with J gene TRBJ2-3; 14 positions match TRBD2. V was pared by 5 bases and J by 4 bases, with 5 bases of the junction left unmatched. The CDR3 covers 16 residues. Germline lookup yields CDR1 SGHVS and CDR2 FNYEAQ. The CDR3 DNA follows: TGTGCCAGCAGCCCGGGGACTAGCGGGAGAGCAGATACGCAGTATTTT. The encoded protein is CASSPGTSGRADTQYF.

The genes are TRBV28 and TRBJ2-2; TRBD1 matches 7 bases. Germline CDR1 and CDR2: MDHEN and SYDVKM. CDR3 length: 14 amino acids. V gave up 10 bases and J gave up 3 bases; unmatched junction bases: 8. The CDR3 nucleotides read TGTGCCACCGAAGAGGGGGCCCACACCGGGGAGCTGTTTTTT. Its translation: CATEEGAHTGELFF.

This rearrangement joins TRBV5-1 to TRBJ2-7, with a possible D match to TRBD2 (5 bases). The CDR3 extends over 13 amino acids. The germline gives CDR1 SGHRS, CDR2 YFSETQ. V dropped 4 bases and J dropped 3 bases, with 11 bases sitting between them. Here the CDR3 DNA reads TGCGCCAGCAGCCCTGAGGGAATCTACGAGCAGTACTTC. Its protein is CASSPEGIYEQYF. Full variable domain (outside the CDR3, taken from reference TRBV5-1 and TRBJ2-7): KAGVTQTPRYLIKTRGQQVTLSCSPISGHRSVSWYQQTPGQGLQFLFEYFSETQRNKGNFPGRFSGRQFSNSRSEMNVSTLELGDSALYLCASSPEGIYEQYFGPGTRLTVT.

The J gene is TRBJ2-5, the V gene TRBV9, with TRBD2 identical over 9 bases. V shed 3 bases, J shed 5 bases, and the junction held 5 bases outside the gene matches. The CDR3 loop spans 14 amino acids. Germline CDR1 and CDR2: SGDLS and YYNGEE. This CDR3 is CASSAYSGGETQYF. CDR3 in DNA: TGTGCCAGCAGCGCTTACAGCGGGGGGGAGACCCAGTACTTC.

The chain links TRBV29-1 to TRBJ2-1; D perhaps matches TRBD1 (5 bases). The CDR3 consists of 16 residues. Trimming stripped 4 bases from V and 4 bases from J, with 20 bases between. Germline CDR1 SQVTM, CDR2 ANQGSEA. CDR3 in DNA: TGCAGCGTTGCCGGTTTGAGCGCAGGGCCGTACAATGAGCAGTTCTTC. Its translation: CSVAGLSAGPYNEQFF.

The genes are TRBV5-1 and TRBJ2-5; 8 bases are shared with TRBD2. The CDR3 is 18 residues long. Per germline, CDR1 SGHRS and CDR2 YFSETQ. Germline trimming cut 0 bases from V and 2 bases from J; bases unmatched to any gene: 12. The CDR3 coding sequence is TGCGCCAGCAGCTTGGGGCCCCTAGCGGGCGGAAGACAAGAGACCCAGTACTTC. Amino acids: CASSLGPLAGGRQETQYF.

The CDR3 DNA reads TGTGCCAGCAGTTTAGGTGTGGAGACCCAGTACTTC. Its protein product is CASSLGVETQYF. This rearrangement joins TRBV28 to TRBJ2-5, with unresolved D. CDR1 is MDHEN and CDR2 is SYDVKM in the germline V gene. The CDR3 totals 12 residues. Deletions cut 2 bases from V and 5 bases from J, with 6 bases between.

The rearrangement links TRBV10-3 to TRBJ2-1, with 11 nucleotides matching TRBD2. The CDR3 loop spans 16 amino acids. Unmatched junction bases numbered 9, after V lost 2 bases and J lost 9 bases. Germline CDR1 reads ENHRY; CDR2 reads SYGVKD. CDR3 coding DNA: TGTGCCATCAGTGAGCCAATGGGACTAGCGGTTGGTGAGCAGTTCTTC. Its translation: CAISEPMGLAVGEQFF.

This clone was picked up one time. This chain uses TRBV7-2 with TRBJ2-7, with D tentatively TRBD2 (5 bases). Trimming took 1 base from V and 1 from J, leaving 11 bases between them. The germline V gene encodes CDR1 SGHTA and CDR2 FQGNSA. The CDR3 is made up of 15 amino acids. The CDR3 reads CASSLVAEVSYEQYF. Written as DNA, the CDR3 is TGTGCCAGCAGCTTAGTCGCGGAGGTATCCTACGAGCAGTACTTC. Based on the CDR3 plus reference TRBV7-2 and TRBJ2-7, the full variable domain is GAGVSQSPSNKVTEKGKDVELRCDPISGHTALYWYRQSLGQGLEFLIYFQGNSAPDKSGLPSDRFSAERTGGSVSTLTIQRTQQEDSAVYLCASSLVAEVSYEQYFGPGTRLTVT.

The gene calls are TRBV5-4 and TRBJ2-5; TRBD2 matches 9 bases. Germline V gene lookup returns CDR1 SGHNT and CDR2 YYREEE (reference sequence). This CDR3 has 16 amino acids. J gave up 1 base and V 4 bases, and 8 bases lay outside the gene matches. DNA for the CDR3: TGTGCCAGCAGCCTGGAGGGCGGGAGGGTCCAAGAGACCCAGTACTTC. Translated: CASSLEGGRVQETQYF.

The chain has TRBV9 and TRBJ1-1, with D possibly matching TRBD1 (6 bases). The germline CDR1 and CDR2 sequences are SGDLS and YYNGEE. This CDR3 has 15 amino acids. The germline V and J ends were trimmed by 0 bases and 3 bases, with 12 bases remaining between them. The CDR3, as DNA: TGTGCCAGCAGCGTAGTTAGGGGGAGGCACACTGAAGCTTTCTTT. The encoded protein is CASSVVRGRHTEAFF.

The rearrangement uses TRBV9 and TRBJ1-1; no clear D. Between the trimmed V and J ends, which lost 0 bases and 4 bases, there was a span of 10 bases. The germline V gene has CDR1 SGDLS and CDR2 YYNGEE. The CDR3 is 14 residues long. CDR3 loop: CASSVGERVTEAFF. The DNA for the CDR3 is TGTGCCAGCAGCGTAGGGGAACGGGTCACTGAAGCTTTCTTT.